The source of this TCR beta chain is a study of control samples from healthy donors and cancer patients (dated by TCRdb to about 2020). About this clone itself: The clone's antigen remains unknown. No quality values exist for individual bases; no much larger clone is one base distant.

To prepare the library, the immunoSEQ multiplex PCR assay was applied. TCRdb holds this immuneACCESS table with in-frame rearrangements only. Some clones are missing; in checked studies, unresolved V genes explain under half, and the rest has no known cause. Present in this sample are approximately 140,000 clones, around 94% of which were seen just once. Around 13% of the sample belongs to the ten largest clones. V lost 0 bases and J lost 1 base; the stretch between them is 3 bases long. The germline V gene (reference sequence) gives CDR1 as LNHDA and CDR2 as SQIVND. The CDR3 runs 13 amino acids, cysteine and phenylalanine included. The DNA shown is the 39-base CDR3, in frame from base 1.

The material sequenced was blood. This TCR came from a man aged 35 to 55 in good health. The sequence joins TRBV19 to TRBJ1-1; no D segment can be confidently identified. This receptor carries the CDR3 CASSIEPNTEAFF. In nucleotide form, the sequence is TGTGCCAGTAGTATAGAACCGAACACTGAAGCTTTCTTT.